This T cell receptor (beta chain) was observed in a study of CD4 T cells in relation to SARS-CoV-2 and coronaviruses. Turning to this clone: Antigen specificity is unknown.

Germline assignment: CDR1 SNHLY and CDR2 FYNNEI. V lost 4 bases to trimming and J lost 1 base, with 8 bases between them. This CDR3 is built from 14 residues. Naive or memory CD4+ cells were cultured 1:1 with T cell-depleted PBMCs plus CEF. Some clones are missing from TCRdb's copy, which holds only in-frame ones; the method was immunoSEQ multiplex PCR. Among some 40,000 clones listed, more than 65% were seen once. The receptor comes from an adult with COVID-19. The sequencing input was naive CD4+ T cells from PBMCs, cultured in vitro. Subset meaning: naive CD4+ T cells isolated by negative enrichment. This chain connects TRBV2 to TRBJ1-5, with D uncertain. The CDR3 DNA reads as TGTGCCAGCAGTGTGAGTTTCAGCAATCAGCCCCAGCATTTT. Residues: CASSVSFSNQPQHF.